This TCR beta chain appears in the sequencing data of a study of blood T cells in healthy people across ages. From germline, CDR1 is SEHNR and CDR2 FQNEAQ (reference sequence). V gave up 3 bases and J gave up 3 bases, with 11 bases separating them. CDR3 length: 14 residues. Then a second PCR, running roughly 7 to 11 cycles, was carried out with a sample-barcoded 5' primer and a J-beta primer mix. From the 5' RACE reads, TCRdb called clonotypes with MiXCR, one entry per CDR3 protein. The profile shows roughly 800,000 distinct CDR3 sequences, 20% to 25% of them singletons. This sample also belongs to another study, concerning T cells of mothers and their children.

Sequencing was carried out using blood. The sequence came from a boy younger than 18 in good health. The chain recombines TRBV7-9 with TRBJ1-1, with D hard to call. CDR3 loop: CASSLYAADTEAFF. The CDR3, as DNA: TGTGCCAGCAGCTTGTACGCAGCAGACACTGAAGCTTTCTTT. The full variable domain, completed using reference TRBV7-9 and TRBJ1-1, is DTGVSQNPRHKITKRGQNVTFRCDPISEHNRLYWYRQTLGQGPEFLTYFQNEAQLEKSRLLSDRFSAERPKGSFSTLEIQRTEQGDSAMYLCASSLYAADTEAFFGQGTRLTVV.